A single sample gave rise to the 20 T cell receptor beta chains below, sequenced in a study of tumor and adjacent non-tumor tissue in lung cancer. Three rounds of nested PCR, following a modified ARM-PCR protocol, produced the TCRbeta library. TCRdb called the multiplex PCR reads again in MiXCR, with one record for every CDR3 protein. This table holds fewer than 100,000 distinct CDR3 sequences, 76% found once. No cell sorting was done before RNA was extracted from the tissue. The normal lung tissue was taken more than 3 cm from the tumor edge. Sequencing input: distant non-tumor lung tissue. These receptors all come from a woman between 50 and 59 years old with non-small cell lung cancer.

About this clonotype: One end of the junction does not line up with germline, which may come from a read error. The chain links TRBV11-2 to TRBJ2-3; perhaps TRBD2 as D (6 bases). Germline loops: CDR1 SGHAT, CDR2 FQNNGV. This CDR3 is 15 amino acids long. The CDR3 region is CASSLEGGRHDTQYF. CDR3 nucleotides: TGTGCCAGCAGCTTAGAGGGGGGAAGACATGATACGCAGTACTTT.

The DNA for the CDR3 is TGCAGCGCGAGGGAGGAGACACAGTTCTTC. Translation gives CSAREETQFF. The chain couples TRBV29-1 to TRBJ2-5, with D perhaps matching TRBD2 (6 bases). The J call may not be correct, given that the DNA end is closer to TRBJ2-1. There are 10 residues in the CDR3. The germline V gene encodes CDR1 SQVTM and CDR2 ANQGSEA.

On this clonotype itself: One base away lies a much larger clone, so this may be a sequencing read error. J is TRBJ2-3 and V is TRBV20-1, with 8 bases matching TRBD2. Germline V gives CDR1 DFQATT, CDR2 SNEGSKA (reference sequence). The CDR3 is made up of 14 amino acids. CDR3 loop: CSSRSSGGGNTQYF. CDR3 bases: TGCAGTTCTAGATCCAGCGGGGGCGGGAATACGCAGTATTTT.

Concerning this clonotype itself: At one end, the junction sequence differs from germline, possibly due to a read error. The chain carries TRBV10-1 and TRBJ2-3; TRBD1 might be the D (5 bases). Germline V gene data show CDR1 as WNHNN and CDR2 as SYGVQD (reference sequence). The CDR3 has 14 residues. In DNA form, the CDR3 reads TGCGCCAGTAGTGATGGCAGGGTGCAGGATATGCAGTATTTT. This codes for CASSDGRVQDMQYF.

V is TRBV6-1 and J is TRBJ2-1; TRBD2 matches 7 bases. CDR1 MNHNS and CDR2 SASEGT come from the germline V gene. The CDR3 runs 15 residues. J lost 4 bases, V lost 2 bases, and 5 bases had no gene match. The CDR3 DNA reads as TGTGCCAGCAGTGAATACCCGGGGGGTTACAATGAGCAGTTCTTC. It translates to CASSEYPGGYNEQFF.

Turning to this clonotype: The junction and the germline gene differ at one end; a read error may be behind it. In nucleotides, the CDR3 is TGTACCAGCAGAGATTTTAGCACAGATGCGCAGTATTTT. Amino acids: CTSRDFSTDAQYF. This sequence joins TRBV6-5 and TRBJ2-3; D uncertain. The CDR3 covers 13 residues. Germline V CDR1 and CDR2: MNHEY, SVGAGI.

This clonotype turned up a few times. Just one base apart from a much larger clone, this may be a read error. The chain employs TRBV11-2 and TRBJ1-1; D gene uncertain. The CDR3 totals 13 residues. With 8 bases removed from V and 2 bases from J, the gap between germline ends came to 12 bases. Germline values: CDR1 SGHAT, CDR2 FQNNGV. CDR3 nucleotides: TGTGCCAGCGGCTCGACACCTAACACTGAAGCTTTCTTT. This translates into CASGSTPNTEAFF.

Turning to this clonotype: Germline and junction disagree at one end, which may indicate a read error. CDR3 region: CSSSLLAVNERFF. For the CDR3, the DNA is TGCTCCAGCAGTTTACTAGCAGTCAATGAGCGGTTCTTC. The chain is built from TRBV5-1 and TRBJ2-1, with D perhaps matching TRBD2 (6 bases). This CDR3 has 13 residues. Germline V gives CDR1 SGHRS, CDR2 YFSETQ.

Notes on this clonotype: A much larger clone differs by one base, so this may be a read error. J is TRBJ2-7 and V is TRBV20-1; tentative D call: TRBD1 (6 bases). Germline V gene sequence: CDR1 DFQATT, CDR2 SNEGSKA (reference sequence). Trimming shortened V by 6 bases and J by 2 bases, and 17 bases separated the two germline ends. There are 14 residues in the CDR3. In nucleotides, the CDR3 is TGCAGTGCCAGTCCGGGACATGGGGCCTACGAGCAGTACTTC. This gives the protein CSASPGHGAYEQYF.

The CDR3 sequence: CANSFSSGRTNEQFF. The DNA of the CDR3 is TGTGCGAACAGCTTTTCTAGCGGGAGGACTAATGAGCAGTTCTTC. This sequence joins TRBV7-2 and TRBJ2-1, with 11 bases aligning to TRBD2. CDR1 and CDR2 from the germline V gene are SGHTA and FQGNSA. The CDR3 sequence is 15 residues long.

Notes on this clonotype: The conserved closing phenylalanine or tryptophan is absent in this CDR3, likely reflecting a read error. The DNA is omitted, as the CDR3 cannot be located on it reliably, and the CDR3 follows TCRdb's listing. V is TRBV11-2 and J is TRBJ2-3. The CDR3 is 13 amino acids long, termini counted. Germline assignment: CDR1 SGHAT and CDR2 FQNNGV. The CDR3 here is CASSLGSEDTQCL.

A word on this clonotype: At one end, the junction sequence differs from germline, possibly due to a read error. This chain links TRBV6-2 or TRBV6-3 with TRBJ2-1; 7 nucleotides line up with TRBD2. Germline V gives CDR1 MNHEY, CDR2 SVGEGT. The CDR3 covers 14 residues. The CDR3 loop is CASSYRTSYNEQIF. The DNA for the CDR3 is TGTGCCAGTAGTTACAGGACTAGTTACAATGAGCAGATCTTC.

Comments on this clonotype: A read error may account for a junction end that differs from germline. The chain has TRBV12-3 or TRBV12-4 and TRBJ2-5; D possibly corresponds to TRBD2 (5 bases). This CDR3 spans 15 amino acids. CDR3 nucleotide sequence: TGTGCCAGCACTTTATGGGAGAGGAACCAAGAGACCCAGTACTTC. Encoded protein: CASTLWERNQETQYF.

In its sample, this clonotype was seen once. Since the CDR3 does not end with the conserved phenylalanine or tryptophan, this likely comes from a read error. The CDR3 sequence is CASRIGSLAGNNEQFL. DNA for the CDR3: TGTGCCAGCAGAATCGGGAGCCTAGCGGGAAACAATGAGCAGTTCTTA. The V and J genes are TRBV6-6 and TRBJ2-1; 9 nucleotides align to TRBD2. There are 16 residues in the CDR3. Trimming took 6 bases from V and 5 from J; bases not matched to a gene: 11. Germline CDR1 MNHNY, CDR2 SVGAGI (reference sequence).

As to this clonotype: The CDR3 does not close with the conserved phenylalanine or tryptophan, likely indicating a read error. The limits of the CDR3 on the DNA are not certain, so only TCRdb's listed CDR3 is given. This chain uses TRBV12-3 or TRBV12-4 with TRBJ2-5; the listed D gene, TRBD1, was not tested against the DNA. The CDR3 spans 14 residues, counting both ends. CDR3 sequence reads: CASSLSAIGETQHV.

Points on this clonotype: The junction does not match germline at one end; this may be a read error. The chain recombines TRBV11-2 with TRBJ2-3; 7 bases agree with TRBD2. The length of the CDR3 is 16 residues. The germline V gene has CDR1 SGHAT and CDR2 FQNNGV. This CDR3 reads CASSLGVLTSADTRYF. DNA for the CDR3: TGTGCTAGCAGCTTAGGGGTCCTAACTAGCGCAGATACGCGGTATTTT. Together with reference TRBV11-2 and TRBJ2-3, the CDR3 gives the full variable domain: EAGVAQSPRYKIIEKRQSVAFWCNPISGHATLYWYQQILGQGPKLLIQFQNNGVVDDSQLPKDRFSAERLKGVDSTLKIQPAKLEDSAVYLCASSLGVLTSADTRYFGPGTRLTVL.

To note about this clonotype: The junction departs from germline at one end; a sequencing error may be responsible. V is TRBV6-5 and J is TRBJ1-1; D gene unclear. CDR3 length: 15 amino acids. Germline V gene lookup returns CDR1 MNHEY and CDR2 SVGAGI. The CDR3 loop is CASSLEGRTNTEALF. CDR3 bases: TGCGCCAGCAGTTTGGAGGGCCGAACGAACACTGAAGCTTTGTTT.

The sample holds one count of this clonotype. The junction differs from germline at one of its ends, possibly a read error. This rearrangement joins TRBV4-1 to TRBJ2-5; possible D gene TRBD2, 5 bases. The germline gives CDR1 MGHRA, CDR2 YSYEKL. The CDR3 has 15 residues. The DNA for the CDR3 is TGCGCCAGCATCCAAGCGGAGTGGGATGTGGAGACCAAGTACTTC. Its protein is CASIQAEWDVETKYF.

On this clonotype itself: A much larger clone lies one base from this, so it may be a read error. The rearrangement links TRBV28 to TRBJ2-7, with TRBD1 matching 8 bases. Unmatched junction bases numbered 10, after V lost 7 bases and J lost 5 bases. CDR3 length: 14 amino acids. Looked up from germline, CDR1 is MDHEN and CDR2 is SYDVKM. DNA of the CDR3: TGTGCCAGCAATTCCGCCCGGACAGGGAACGAGCAGTACTTC. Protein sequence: CASNSARTGNEQYF.

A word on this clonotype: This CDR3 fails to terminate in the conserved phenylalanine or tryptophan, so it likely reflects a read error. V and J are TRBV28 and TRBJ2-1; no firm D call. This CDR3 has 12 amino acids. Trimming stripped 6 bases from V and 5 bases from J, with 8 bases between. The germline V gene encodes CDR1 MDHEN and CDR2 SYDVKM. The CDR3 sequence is CASRNNNNEQFL. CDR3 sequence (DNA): TGTGCCAGCAGAAACAACAACAATGAGCAGTTCTTA.